A few counts support the clone carrying this T cell receptor (beta chain). Its cognate antigen is unknown. This entry is derived from a study of T-cell memory formation after mild COVID-19. The study's findings and limits: CD4+ contracting clones lay mainly in CM and EM, CD8+ ones in EMRA. Researchers found some responding clones in pre-infection memory, a sign that cross-reactive memory joined.

5'RACE, which relied on constant-segment primers, yielded TCR alpha and TCR beta cDNA libraries carrying sample barcodes and UMIs. TCRdb re-derived calls from the 5' RACE reads in MiXCR, one entry per CDR3 protein. The table includes approximately 350,000 distinct CDR3 sequences, 13% to 15% detected once. This CDR3 spans 17 amino acids. The V end was cut by 4 bases, the J end by 0 bases, with 14 bases between. Germline V gene lookup returns CDR1 SGHRS and CDR2 YFSETQ. Sequencing used PBMCs or a T cell subset sorted from them (not recorded which). The TCR sequence derives from a young man who had mild COVID-19 (a few samples of this study predate the infection). Cell type and time point are not known. This chain joins TRBV5-1 and TRBJ2-6, with D perhaps TRBD1 (5 bases). This CDR3 is CASSDGQLGSGANVLTF. The CDR3, as DNA: TGCGCCAGCAGCGACGGACAATTGGGCTCTGGGGCCAACGTCCTGACTTTC.